This TCR beta chain was profiled in a study of T cell responses to AZD1222 COVID-19 vaccine. Overall study results and limits: With dominance at 160-218 and 743-854, vaccine-associated CD4 TCRs spanned spike. Just 5 to 7 AZD1222 recipients were seropositive at baseline. Researchers took repertoire samples only after the peak T cell response had come. Reportedly, nearly half of unique spike TCRs recognized epitopes outside B.1.351/B.1.1.7 mutations.

Data came from immunoSEQ multiplex PCR; TCRdb stores just in-frame clones and leaves some out. The sample has under 50,000 clones, approximately 88% seen once; the top ten hold 26%. As for this clone: Its antigen is still unknown.

Here the sequenced sample was peripheral blood, taken 28 days after the second dose of the MenACWY control vaccine. This receptor was identified in an adult who received the MenACWY meningococcal vaccine as a control.

Here the CDR3 reads CASSAGRGNSNQPQHF. CDR3 DNA sequence: TGTGCCAGTAGTGCAGGCAGGGGCAATAGCAATCAGCCCCAGCATTTT. The chain combines TRBV19 with TRBJ1-5, with a tentative D call TRBD1 (6 bases). V was shortened by 5 bases and J by 0 bases, with 14 bases between the two germline ends. The length of the CDR3 is 16 residues. Germline V gives CDR1 LNHDA, CDR2 SQIVND (reference sequence). The full variable domain, completed using reference TRBV19 and TRBJ1-5, is DGGITQSPKYLFRKEGQNVTLSCEQNLNHDAMYWYRQDPGQGLRLIYYSQIVNDFQKGDIAEGYSVSREKKESFPLTVTSAQKNPTAFYLCASSAGRGNSNQPQHFGDGTRLSIL.